These 4 T cell receptor beta chains share one sample of origin, sequenced in a study of T cells in Graves' hyperthyroidism and ophthalmopathy. RNA transcripts yielded amplified TCR beta CDR3 regions. Primed by the HTBI set, a first-round RT-PCR was run on the TCR CDR3. One entry per CDR3 protein, called by TCRdb with MiXCR from the multiplex PCR reads. The table has 340,000 or so distinct CDR3 sequences, roughly 23% seen once. The sample taken for sequencing was blood. The receptor set was obtained from a woman aged 50 to 65 with Graves' hyperthyroidism.

This clonotype has a count of ten or more. The chain joins TRBV18 to TRBJ1-1; D remains ambiguous. The CDR3 has 13 amino acids. V dropped 8 bases and J dropped 2 bases, with 12 bases sitting between them. Germline V lookup: CDR1 KGHSH, CDR2 LQKENI. The CDR3 region has the DNA TGTGCCAGCCGGCCAACAGTAAACACTGAAGCTTTCTTT. Encoded protein: CASRPTVNTEAFF.

There are many counts of this clonotype. The chain is built from TRBV18 and TRBJ1-1; D ambiguous. V was trimmed by 2 bases and J by 4 bases, leaving 8 bases between them. CDR1 and CDR2 from the germline V gene are KGHSH and LQKENI. The CDR3 covers 13 residues. CDR3 DNA sequence: TGTGCCAGCTCACCATATGAGGGCACTGAAGCTTTCTTT. Protein sequence: CASSPYEGTEAFF.

This clonotype was observed many times. The chain employs TRBV5-1 and TRBJ2-3, with D perhaps matching TRBD1 (6 bases). Germline CDR1 and CDR2: SGHRS and YFSETQ. Trimming took 4 bases from V and 0 from J, leaving 9 bases between them. The CDR3 has 14 residues. CDR3 bases: TGCGCCAGCAGCCCTGACAGGAGCACAGATACGCAGTATTTT. Its translation is CASSPDRSTDTQYF.

The chain couples TRBV27 to TRBJ1-5; D uncertain. V dropped 4 bases and J dropped 0 bases, with 7 bases sitting between them. The CDR3 consists of 14 residues. In germline, CDR1 is MNHEY, CDR2 SMNVEV (reference sequence). The CDR3 nucleotides are TGTGCCAGCAGTTCATGGGATAGCAATCAGCCCCAGCATTTT. Translating it yields CASSSWDSNQPQHF.